The 8 T cell receptor beta chains below all came from one sample that was sequenced in a study of beta chain features in type 1 diabetes. Broader study findings: In all four CD4+ subsets, TCRB CDR3 length was significantly, moderately reduced in type 1 diabetes.

These receptors have no known antigen. The entirety of the isolated RNA underwent reverse transcription, so expressed TCRB transcripts were sequenced. The table came from immunoSEQ multiplex PCR; TCRdb's copy has only in-frame clones and leaves some out. The sample lists roughly 150,000 clones, about 8.1% occurring once. The sequenced material came from central memory CD4+ T cells from blood. The receptors here all came from a woman younger than 35 with type 1 diabetes.

The chain joins TRBV11-2 to TRBJ2-5, with a weak D call TRBD1 (6 bases). The CDR3 has 13 residues. Trimming removed 6 bases from V and 5 bases from J, with 13 bases in between. Germline CDR1 is SGHAT and CDR2 is FQNNGV. The CDR3 loop reads CASSITGPETQYF. CDR3 DNA: TGTGCCAGCAGTATCACAGGGCCGGAGACCCAGTACTTC.

This clone was counted many times. V usage is TRBV7-2 and J usage is TRBJ1-2, with 9 positions matching TRBD1. The V and J ends lost 8 bases and 7 bases, in that order; junction bases with no gene match: 8. This CDR3 spans 13 amino acids. The V gene's germline CDR1 is SGHTA and CDR2 FQGNSA. CDR3 residues: CASGTGPSGGYTF. The CDR3 DNA reads TGTGCCAGCGGGACAGGGCCTTCTGGTGGCTACACCTTC.

The chain uses TRBV7-2 and TRBJ1-3; 7 bases agree with TRBD1. The CDR3 runs 15 residues. The trim removed 5 bases at V and 0 bases at J, leaving 4 bases unmatched. Germline values: CDR1 SGHTA, CDR2 FQGNSA. The CDR3 loop reads CASSPGQSSGNTIYF. The CDR3 DNA is TGTGCCAGCAGCCCGGGACAGAGCTCTGGAAACACCATATATTTT.

This clone was seen a few times. V gene TRBV7-2 combines with J gene TRBJ2-7, with 12 bases fitting TRBD1. The CDR3 has 15 amino acids. Germline V CDR1 and CDR2: SGHTA, FQGNSA. V trimming: 5 bases; J trimming: 3 bases; junction bases outside the gene matches: 5. The CDR3 here is CASSVRDRGLYEQYF. The CDR3 coding sequence is TGTGCCAGCAGCGTCCGGGACAGGGGGCTCTACGAGCAGTACTTC.

This clone was observed a handful of times. The chain carries TRBV4-3 and TRBJ2-6; D may be TRBD1 (6 bases). The CDR3 runs to 15 residues. Trimming cost V 4 bases and J 4 bases, with 11 bases left between them. Per the germline V gene, CDR1 is LGHNA and CDR2 is YSLEER. CDR3 loop: CASSPSGVGANVLTF. The CDR3 nucleotides are TGCGCCAGCAGCCCGTCAGGGGTCGGGGCCAACGTCCTGACTTTC.

V usage is TRBV5-1 and J usage is TRBJ2-5; 7 positions match TRBD1. CDR3 length equals 15 residues. J was trimmed by 2 bases and V by 4 bases; bases with no gene match: 8. Germline V CDR1 and CDR2: SGHRS, YFSETQ. The CDR3 DNA reads TGCGCCAGCAGCCAAGGGACAGCCTCACAAGAGACCCAGTACTTC. This codes for CASSQGTASQETQYF.

This clone was counted only a few times. V gene TRBV4-3 combines with J gene TRBJ2-1; 9 nucleotides agree with TRBD2. Per the germline V gene, CDR1 is LGHNA and CDR2 is YSLEER. This CDR3 is built from 15 residues. The ends lost 0 bases at V and 12 bases at J; junction bases unmatched: 9. CDR3 protein: CASSQESSGALRQFF. In DNA, the CDR3 is TGCGCCAGCAGCCAAGAGTCTAGCGGGGCCCTCCGGCAGTTCTTC.

J is TRBJ2-3 and V is TRBV12-5; perhaps TRBD2 as D (6 bases). CDR3 size: 17 residues. In germline, CDR1 is LGHNT, CDR2 FRNRAP. Trimming stripped 2 bases from V and 1 base from J, with 16 bases between. The CDR3 spells CASGLSAGSLGTDTQYF. The CDR3 DNA reads as TGTGCTAGTGGTTTGTCAGCGGGTTCTCTAGGCACAGATACGCAGTATTTT.